Below, 20 T cell receptor beta chains from the same sample are listed, as sequenced in a study of T cell repertoires in cytomegalovirus infection. TCRdb called the reads again in MiXCR, with one record for every CDR3 protein. Here the sample spans about 230,000 distinct CDR3 sequences, around 6.6% being singletons. Sample: PBMCs. Receptors originate from a human donor in good health (CMV status not recorded). Some clones in this sample may be carry-over from other donors' samples.

In its sample, this clonotype was seen many times. The CDR3, as DNA: TGTGCCATCAGGATTAGCGGGGGATACCAAGAGACCCAGTACTTC. It encodes CAIRISGGYQETQYF. This chain uses TRBV10-3 with TRBJ2-5; 9 nucleotides align to TRBD2. Losses at the gene ends were 6 bases for V and 0 bases for J; bases not matched to a gene: 5. This CDR3 spans 15 amino acids. CDR1 is ENHRY, CDR2 SYGVKD, per germline.

This clonotype was detected many times. V is TRBV20-1 and J is TRBJ1-2, with no clear D. From germline, CDR1 is DFQATT and CDR2 SNEGSKA (reference sequence). V lost 4 bases, J lost 5 bases, and 23 bases lay in between. The CDR3 length is 16 residues. The CDR3: CSAIPRGMSGRYGYTF. CDR3 DNA: TGCAGTGCTATTCCGCGAGGGATGTCTGGGAGGTATGGCTACACCTTC.

This clonotype was picked up many times. The chain joins TRBV7-6 to TRBJ2-3; D is possibly TRBD2 (6 bases). The CDR3 spans 15 residues. The V gene's germline CDR1 is SGHVS and CDR2 FNYEAQ. V lost 2 bases to trimming and J lost 2 bases, with 11 bases between them. CDR3 loop: CASSLYRGNTDTQYF. The CDR3 coding sequence is TGTGCCAGCAGCTTATATCGGGGGAACACAGATACGCAGTATTTT.

This clonotype was seen at least ten times. This chain links TRBV6-2 or TRBV6-3 with TRBJ2-6; D may be TRBD1 (6 bases). Germline loops: CDR1 MNHEY, CDR2 SVGEGT. The CDR3 consists of 19 residues. V gave up 0 bases and J gave up 0 bases, with 15 bases separating them. The CDR3 sequence: CASSYSIRDRSSGANVLTF. The CDR3 DNA follows: TGTGCCAGCAGTTACTCGATTCGTGACAGGAGCTCTGGGGCCAACGTCCTGACTTTC.

This clonotype was seen at least ten times. The chain joins TRBV7-2 to TRBJ1-5, with D possibly matching TRBD1 (6 bases). With 2 bases removed from V and 6 bases from J, the gap between germline ends came to 11 bases. This CDR3 contains 14 residues. In germline, CDR1 is SGHTA, CDR2 FQGNSA. CDR3 sequence reads: CASSLRGVVQPQHF. DNA for the CDR3: TGTGCCAGCAGCTTAAGGGGGGTGGTTCAGCCCCAGCATTTT.

In this sample, this clonotype turned up many times. V usage is TRBV2 and J usage is TRBJ1-2; 8 bases match TRBD1. This CDR3 spans 15 amino acids. V lost 7 bases and J lost 8; bases outside the gene matches: 15. Germline V gives CDR1 SNHLY, CDR2 FYNNEI. CDR3 region: CASTYRDRFGGGYTF. The CDR3 DNA reads TGTGCCAGCACTTACCGGGACAGGTTCGGCGGCGGCTACACCTTC.

Many counts were recorded for this clonotype. V is TRBV7-6 and J is TRBJ2-5, with 12 bases identical to TRBD1. Unmatched junction bases numbered 4, after V lost 0 bases and J lost 5 bases. CDR1 is SGHVS, CDR2 FNYEAQ, per germline. The CDR3 length is 16 residues. CDR3 sequence: CASSLAGTGGLETQYF. The CDR3, as DNA: TGTGCCAGCAGCTTAGCGGGGACAGGGGGCTTGGAGACCCAGTACTTC.

This clonotype was observed many times. V gene TRBV7-3 combines with J gene TRBJ2-2, with 10 bases matching TRBD2. Trimming cost V 4 bases and J 0 bases; bases outside gene matches: 5. The CDR3 covers 17 residues. Germline CDR1 SGHTA, CDR2 FQGTGA. The CDR3 sequence: CASSSIAGGPNTGELFF. DNA for the CDR3: TGTGCCAGCAGCTCAATAGCGGGGGGCCCGAACACCGGGGAGCTGTTTTTT.

V usage is TRBV2 and J usage is TRBJ2-1; D remains ambiguous. Trimming took off 0 bases at V and 8 bases at J, with 8 bases between the two ends. From germline, CDR1 is SNHLY and CDR2 FYNNEI. The CDR3 loop spans 13 amino acids. CDR3 DNA sequence: TGTGCCAGCAGTGAAGCATCCCTGCATGAGCAGTTCTTC. It codes for CASSEASLHEQFF.

Ten or more counts support this clonotype. The chain links TRBV20-1 to TRBJ1-6, with 8 bases lining up with TRBD1. The CDR3 length is 14 residues. Trimming removed 4 bases from V and 8 bases from J; junction bases left unmatched: 7. Germline V lookup: CDR1 DFQATT, CDR2 SNEGSKA (reference sequence). The CDR3 sequence: CSATRDRYYSPLHF. DNA for the CDR3: TGCAGTGCTACGAGGGACAGGTATTATTCACCCCTCCACTTT.

The CDR3 is CASSLSRHSYEQYF. CDR3 coding DNA: TGTGCCAGCAGTTTATCGCGACATTCCTACGAGCAGTACTTC. The chain carries TRBV27 and TRBJ2-7; D uncertain. Trimming removed 0 bases from V and 1 base from J, with 7 bases in between. The CDR3 sequence is 14 residues long. Germline V CDR1 and CDR2: MNHEY, SMNVEV (reference sequence).

This clonotype was recorded at least ten times. V gene TRBV7-8 combines with J gene TRBJ1-1; D unresolved. The CDR3 length is 13 residues. The germline gives CDR1 SGHVS, CDR2 FQNEAQ. Trimming cost V 8 bases and J 2 bases, with 12 bases left between them. The CDR3: CASYRTGNTEAFF. In DNA form, the CDR3 reads TGTGCCAGCTACCGGACGGGAAACACTGAAGCTTTCTTT.

Many counts were recorded for this clonotype. J is TRBJ1-2 and V is TRBV20-1; D is unclear. The CDR3 loop spans 12 amino acids. V lost 3 bases and J lost 2, with 7 bases in between. CDR1 is DFQATT, CDR2 SNEGSKA, per germline (reference sequence). Here the CDR3 reads CSASVGNYGYTF. The DNA for the CDR3 is TGCAGTGCTAGCGTCGGGAACTATGGCTACACCTTC.

This clonotype occurred many times. The chain links TRBV11-2 to TRBJ2-6; D not resolved. Trimming left V 5 bases short and J 4 bases short, with 9 bases between. Germline V lookup: CDR1 SGHAT, CDR2 FQNNGV. This CDR3 has 14 residues. This CDR3 is CASSGPSGANVLTF. The CDR3 region has the DNA TGTGCCAGCAGCGGGCCCTCGGGGGCCAACGTCCTGACTTTC.

The chain has TRBV20-1 and TRBJ2-5; 7 nucleotides match TRBD1. This CDR3 contains 13 residues. V lost 5 bases and J lost 1; bases outside the gene matches: 4. Germline V gives CDR1 DFQATT, CDR2 SNEGSKA (reference sequence). Written as DNA, the CDR3 is TGCAGTGCTCGAGGGACAGCCCAAGAGACCCAGTACTTC. It encodes CSARGTAQETQYF.

Ten or more counts support this clonotype. The rearrangement joins TRBV7-2 to TRBJ1-5; D gene uncertain. Trimming took off 0 bases at V and 0 bases at J, with 3 bases between the two ends. Germline CDR1 reads SGHTA; CDR2 reads FQGNSA. This CDR3 contains 14 residues. DNA of the CDR3: TGTGCCAGCAGCTTAGCGTTTAGCAATCAGCCCCAGCATTTT. Protein sequence: CASSLAFSNQPQHF.

This clonotype was detected many times. The V gene is TRBV7-9, the J gene TRBJ2-1, with 7 bases that match TRBD2. CDR3 length: 17 residues. The germline gives CDR1 SEHNR, CDR2 FQNEAQ (reference sequence). The V gene end was trimmed by 3 bases and the J gene end by 2 bases; junction bases not matched to a gene: 10. CDR3 in DNA: TGTGCCAGCAGCTTCTCCTCGAGGCGGGGGACCTACAATGAGCAGTTCTTC. Its translation is CASSFSSRRGTYNEQFF. The full variable domain, rest sourced from reference TRBV7-9 and TRBJ2-1, is DTGVSQNPRHKITKRGQNVTFRCDPISEHNRLYWYRQTLGQGPEFLTYFQNEAQLEKSRLLSDRFSAERPKGSFSTLEIQRTEQGDSAMYLCASSFSSRRGTYNEQFFGPGTRLTVL.

Ten or more counts support this clonotype. The genes are TRBV7-2 and TRBJ1-6; TRBD1 matches 8 bases. Germline V CDR1 and CDR2: SGHTA, FQGNSA. Losses at the gene ends were 6 bases for V and 10 bases for J; bases not matched to a gene: 11. This CDR3 spans 15 amino acids. CDR3 coding DNA: TGTGCCAGCAGTCCGTTGATACAGGGGGGATCACCCCTCCACTTT. Protein: CASSPLIQGGSPLHF.

This clonotype showed up many times. The chain uses TRBV7-2 and TRBJ2-5; 11 positions agree with TRBD2. CDR1 is SGHTA and CDR2 is FQGNSA in the germline V gene. With V trimmed by 0 bases and J by 2 bases, 5 bases remained unmatched. This CDR3 spans 17 amino acids. The CDR3, as DNA: TGTGCCAGCAGCTTAGCCCCTAGCGGGGGGCCACAAGAGACCCAGTACTTC. Residues: CASSLAPSGGPQETQYF.

This chain uses TRBV9 with TRBJ2-5; D remains unclear. This CDR3 is 15 amino acids long. V lost 3 bases, J lost 9 bases, and 21 bases lay in between. Germline CDR1 is SGDLS and CDR2 is YYNGEE. The CDR3 nucleotides are TGTGCCAGCAGCGACACCGGCACGTCCCGGTCGCCCCAGTACTTC. Amino acid sequence: CASSDTGTSRSPQYF.